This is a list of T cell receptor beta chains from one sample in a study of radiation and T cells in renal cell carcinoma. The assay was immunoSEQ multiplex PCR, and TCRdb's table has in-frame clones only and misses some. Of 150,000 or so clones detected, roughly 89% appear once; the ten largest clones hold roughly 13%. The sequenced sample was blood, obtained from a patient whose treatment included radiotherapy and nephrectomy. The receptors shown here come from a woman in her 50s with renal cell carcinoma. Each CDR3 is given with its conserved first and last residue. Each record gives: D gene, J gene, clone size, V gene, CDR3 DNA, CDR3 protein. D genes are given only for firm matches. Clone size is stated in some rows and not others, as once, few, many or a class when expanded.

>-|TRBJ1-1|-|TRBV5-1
TGCGCCAGCAGCTTGGCCCCGGGTATGAACACTGAAGCTTTCTTT
CASSLAPGMNTEAFF
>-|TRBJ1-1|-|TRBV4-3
TGCGCCAGCAGCCAAATTCGGTTTACTGAAGCTTTCTTT
CASSQIRFTEAFF
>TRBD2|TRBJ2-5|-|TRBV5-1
TGCGCCAGCAGCTCGACTAGCGGACAAGAGACCCAGTACTTC
CASSSTSGQETQYF
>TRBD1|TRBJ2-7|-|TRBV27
TGTGCCAGCAGCCGCGGGACAGGAGGGAGCGAGCAGTACTTC
CASSRGTGGSEQYF
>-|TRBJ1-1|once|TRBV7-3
TGTGCCAGCAGCTTAACCGGAACACATGAAGCTTTCTTT
CASSLTGTHEAFF
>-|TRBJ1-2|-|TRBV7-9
TGTGCCAGCAGCAACATCGGCCATGGCTACACCTTC
CASSNIGHGYTF
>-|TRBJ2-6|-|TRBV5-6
TGTGCCAGCAGCCCATACTATGGGGCCAACGTCCTGACTTTC
CASSPYYGANVLTF
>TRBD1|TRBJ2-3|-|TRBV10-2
TGCGCCAGCAGTGTATCGGACAGGGGTACAGATACGCAGTATTTT
CASSVSDRGTDTQYF
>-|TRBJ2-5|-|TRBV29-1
TGCAGCGTTGAAGCAGCTGAAGGCGAGACCCAGTACTTC
CSVEAAEGETQYF
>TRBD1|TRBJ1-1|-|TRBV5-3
TGTGCCAGAAGCTTTTCGACAGGGGGCTGTAGGAACACTGAAGCTTTCTTT
CARSFSTGGCRNTEAFF
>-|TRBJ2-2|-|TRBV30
TGTGCCTGGAGTGGAGTGGCGGGGACGAACACCGGGGAGCTGTTTTTT
CAWSGVAGTNTGELFF
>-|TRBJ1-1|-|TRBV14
TGTGCCAGCAGCCAAGATCTGGGGGAAGGGGAGACTGAAGCTTTCTTT
CASSQDLGEGETEAFF
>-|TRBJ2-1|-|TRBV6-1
TGTGCCAGCAGTGATAGGACCTACAATGAGCAGTTCTTC
CASSDRTYNEQFF
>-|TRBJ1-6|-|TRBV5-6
TGTGCCAGCAGCTTTCAGGGGCAAGGTTCACCCCTCCACTTT
CASSFQGQGSPLHF
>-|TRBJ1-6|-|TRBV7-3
TGTGCCAGCAGCTTAGGGCCGGTCCCAGATTCACCCCTCCACTTT
CASSLGPVPDSPLHF
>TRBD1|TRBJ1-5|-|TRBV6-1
TGTGCCAGCAGAGGGAGTTGGAGACAGGGGGCACAGCATTTT
CASRGSWRQGAQHF
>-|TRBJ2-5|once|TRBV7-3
TGTGCCAGCAGCTTACCGGGGATGGAGACCCAGTACTTC
CASSLPGMETQYF
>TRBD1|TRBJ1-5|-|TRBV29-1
TGCAGCGCCGATTCAGGGGGGGGTCAGCCCCAGCATTTT
CSADSGGGQPQHF
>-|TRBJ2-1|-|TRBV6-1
TGTGCCAGCAACTCCGATCTCGCCAATGAGCAGTTCTTC
CASNSDLANEQFF
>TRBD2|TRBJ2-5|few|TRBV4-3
TGCGCCAGCAGCCAACAGACTAGCGGGCGCGCACAAGAGACCCAGTACTTC
CASSQQTSGRAQETQYF
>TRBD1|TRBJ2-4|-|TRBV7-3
TGTGCCAGCAGCCCTCAGGGACAGGGCGAAAACATTCAGTACTTC
CASSPQGQGENIQYF
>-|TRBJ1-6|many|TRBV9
TGTGCCAGCAGCGGGTCCCGACGGAGGGGGGGTAACTCACCCCTCCACTTT
CASSGSRRRGGNSPLHF
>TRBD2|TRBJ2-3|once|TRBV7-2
TGTGCCAGCAGCACCCCAGCTAGCGGGGGGGCGAGCACAGATACGCAGTATTTT
CASSTPASGGASTDTQYF
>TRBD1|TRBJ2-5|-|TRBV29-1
TGCAGCGTTGAGGGCACAGGGGAAGAGACCCAGTACTTC
CSVEGTGEETQYF
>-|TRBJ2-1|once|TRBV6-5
TGTGCCAGCAGTTACTCCTCCGCGGGGGCGGGCAATGAGCAGTTCTTC
CASSYSSAGAGNEQFF
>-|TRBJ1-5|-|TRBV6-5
TGTGCCAGCGGAAGGGGGGGCAATCAGCCCCAGCATTTT
CASGRGGNQPQHF
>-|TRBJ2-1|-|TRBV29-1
TGCAGCGTTGAAGGGGCACAACGTGGGCTTCAGTTCTTC
CSVEGAQRGLQFF
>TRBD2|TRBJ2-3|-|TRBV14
TGTGCCAGCAGCCAAGCGACTAGCGGGGGGCAAGATACGCAGTATTTT
CASSQATSGGQDTQYF
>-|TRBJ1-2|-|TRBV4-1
TGCGCCAGCAGACTGATGGCAGCTTCTAACTATGGCTACACCTTC
CASRLMAASNYGYTF
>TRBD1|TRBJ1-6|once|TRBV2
TGTGCCAGCAACCTCAGGGACAGCAGAGGTAATTCACCCCTCCACTTT
CASNLRDSRGNSPLHF
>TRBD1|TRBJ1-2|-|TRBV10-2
TGCGCCAGCAGTGCCGACAGGGTGAATGGCTACACCTTC
CASSADRVNGYTF
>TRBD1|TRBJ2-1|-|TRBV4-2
TGTGCCAGCAGCCAAGAAGCGGGACAGGGTCGTAATGAGCAGTTCTTC
CASSQEAGQGRNEQFF
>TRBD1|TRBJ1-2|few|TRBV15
TGTGCCACCAGCAGAGAAACAGGGGGCAAGGGAAGCTATGGCTACACCTTC
CATSRETGGKGSYGYTF
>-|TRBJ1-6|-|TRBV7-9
TGTGCCAGCAGCTTAGGTACAGGCTCAAATTCACCCCTCCACTTT
CASSLGTGSNSPLHF
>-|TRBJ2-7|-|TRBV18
TGTGCCAGCTCACCTCGGCAGGGCGGTGTGAGAGAGCAGTACTTC
CASSPRQGGVREQYF
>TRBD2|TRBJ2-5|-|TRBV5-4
TGTGCCAGCAGCATAGCGGGAGTACAAGAGACCCAGTACTTC
CASSIAGVQETQYF
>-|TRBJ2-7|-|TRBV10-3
TGTGCCATCAGTTTGGCGAAGTACGAGCAGTACTTC
CAISLAKYEQYF
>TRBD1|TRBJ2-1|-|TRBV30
TGTGCCTGTCTTAACAGGGGCTCCTACAATGAGCAGTTCTTC
CACLNRGSYNEQFF
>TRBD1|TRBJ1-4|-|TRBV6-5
TGTGCCAGCAGTTATGACAGGGTTGATGAAAAACTGTTTTTT
CASSYDRVDEKLFF
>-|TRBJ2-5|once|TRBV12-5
TGTGCTAGTGACACCGGACAGTCTCGCCAAGAGACCCAGTACTTC
CASDTGQSRQETQYF
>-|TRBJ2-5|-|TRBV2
TGTGCCAGTTCCGGGGCAGGGGAGACCCAGTACTTC
CASSGAGETQYF
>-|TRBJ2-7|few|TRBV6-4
TGTGCCAGCAGTGACTCCTACGAGCAGTACTTC
CASSDSYEQYF
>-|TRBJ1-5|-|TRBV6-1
TGTGCCAGCAGTAGGCACAGGGGCAATCAGCCCCAGCATTTT
CASSRHRGNQPQHF